These T cell receptor beta chains were read from a single sample in a study of long-term antiretroviral therapy in people with HIV. Clones were read by immunoSEQ multiplex PCR, and TCRdb kept only the in-frame ones, dropping some. The sample includes tens of thousands of clones, around 79% of them seen just once. The sequencing used unsorted PBMCs, collected 0.6 years after starting antiretroviral therapy. The source of these receptors is a young man with HIV. Each CDR3 is given without its conserved first and last residue. The D gene is left open where the match is weak.

D,J,V,CDR3
.,TRBJ2-1,TRBV11-2,ASSLVAGYYNEQF
.,TRBJ1-4,TRBV27,ASSFAGEKLF
.,TRBJ1-1,TRBV5-6,ASSLGSPRPNTEAF
.,TRBJ1-5,TRBV25-1,ASSPGASGWPQH
TRBD2,TRBJ2-2,TRBV29-1,SVKKSGSDTGELF
.,TRBJ1-1,TRBV21-1,ASTAWDNQKETEAF
.,TRBJ1-1,TRBV28,ASSPLRGTLTEAF
.,TRBJ1-6,TRBV30,AWGQGNSPLH
.,TRBJ2-1,TRBV28,ASSYGSSYNEQF
TRBD2,TRBJ2-1,TRBV10-3,AISTSGTYNEQF
.,TRBJ2-7,TRBV6-6,ASRLGPGPTYEQY
.,TRBJ2-7,TRBV7-2,ASSPQAGTAYEQY
.,TRBJ1-4,TRBV27,ASSPKVRGIDEKLF
TRBD2,TRBJ2-7,TRBV2,ASSGSGTSGPYEQY
TRBD2,TRBJ2-7,TRBV6-5,ASKSGSGSYEQY
.,TRBJ2-7,TRBV5-1,ASISRGFTYEQY
.,TRBJ1-5,TRBV7-2,ASSTAGPGRNQPQH
.,TRBJ1-2,TRBV29-1,SVIRQTYGYT
.,TRBJ2-5,TRBV5-1,ASSQKETQY
.,TRBJ2-4,TRBV18,ASSSLGIQPGQAKNIQY